The TCR beta chain described here comes from a study of cytomegalovirus exposure and HLA in healthy donors. The ends lost 1 base at V and 1 base at J; junction bases unmatched: 12. The CDR3 loop spans 20 amino acids. The germline gives CDR1 LGHNA, CDR2 YNFKEQ. PCR involved 60 Vbeta and 13 Jbeta primers. Generated by immunoSEQ multiplex PCR, the TCRdb table keeps only in-frame clones and is missing some. In all, the sample yields 25,000 to 35,000 clones. Study-wide findings and caveats: An analysis done earlier found most TCR beta V segments productive about 90% or about 30% of the time.

As concerns this clone: As yet, its antigen is unknown.

V is TRBV4-2 and J is TRBJ2-3; 12 bases map to TRBD2. The sequencing input was PBMCs. The TCR sequence derives from a man aged 40-49 years in good health and CMV-seronegative. The CDR3 here is CASSQGLPGLAGYRTDTQYF. In DNA form, the CDR3 reads TGTGCCAGCAGCCAAGGTCTCCCGGGACTAGCGGGCTACCGCACAGATACGCAGTATTTT.